This T cell receptor (beta chain) stems from a study of cytomegalovirus exposure and HLA in healthy donors. Study-wide results and limits: Reports indicated that the classifier achieved high specificity and sensitivity in diagnosing cytomegalovirus status.

Produced via immunoSEQ multiplex PCR; TCRdb's table is partial and in-frame only. The sample includes fewer than 150,000 clones, about 80% of them seen just once. In the case of this clone: Its antigen remains unidentified.

The TCR was taken from a man under 40 in good health and CMV-seropositive. The sequenced sample consisted of PBMCs.

CDR3 bases: TGTGCCAGCAGCTTAATGCCCCAGGGGGACTACGAGCAGTACTTC. Amino acids: CASSLMPQGDYEQYF. This chain connects TRBV7-9 to TRBJ2-7; 7 bases are shared with TRBD1. This CDR3 is built from 15 residues. V lost 2 bases and J lost 3; bases outside the gene matches: 7. The germline V gene has CDR1 SEHNR and CDR2 FQNEAQ (reference sequence).